This T cell receptor (beta chain) appears in the sequencing data of a study of blood T cell repertoires in COVID-19. Looking at the study overall: COVID-19 samples, acute and convalescent, were from the United States, Italy and Spain. The analysed material was cDNA or gDNA that came from T cells, B-cell-depleted T cells, or PBMCs.

The V end lost 7 bases, the J end lost 3 bases, and 13 bases lay between the germline ends. Germline V CDR1 and CDR2: MNHEY, SVGAGI. The CDR3 contains 13 residues. In the source study's methods: Amplification of reference gene primers provided the estimated nucleated cell counts. Profiling relied on immunoSEQ multiplex PCR, and the TCRdb table lists in-frame clones only, not all of them. V and J calls and clone size are copied from that table; D and trimming were computed from the DNA. The sample lists just over 150,000 clones; roughly 79% were seen once. The sequencing input was peripheral blood. The clonotype comes from a woman of 80 years or more with acute or convalescent COVID-19. The chain employs TRBV6-5 and TRBJ2-7, with a possible D match to TRBD2 (6 bases). CDR3 coding DNA: TGTGCCAGCAATCCGGGACTTTTCTACGAGCAGTACTTC. Translation: CASNPGLFYEQYF.